The 23 T cell receptor beta chains reported below all come from one sample, sequenced in a study of blood T cell repertoires in COVID-19. Using immunoSEQ multiplex PCR, the repertoire was profiled, and TCRdb retains in-frame clones only, with some absent. This table has approximately 150,000 clones, about 90% appearing once. Input material: PBMCs or T cells enriched from blood (not recorded which). Source of these receptors: a human donor with acute COVID-19. The donor label of this sample is uncertain.

The V and J genes are TRBV14 and TRBJ1-3; D gene ambiguous. Trimming shortened V by 4 bases and J by 7 bases, and 11 bases separated the two germline ends. CDR3 size: 13 residues. CDR1 is SGHDN, CDR2 FVKESK, per germline. The CDR3 DNA is TGTGCCAGCAGCCTACCTCCGGGGAACACCATATATTTT. Protein product: CASSLPPGNTIYF.

The chain carries TRBV2 and TRBJ1-5; 7 positions match TRBD1. CDR3 size: 14 residues. V shed 8 bases and J 2 bases; nucleotides not matched to a gene: 6. CDR1 and CDR2 (germline): SNHLY, FYNNEI. CDR3 nucleotide sequence: TGTGCCAGCCCCGACAGGGAGGGCAATCAGCCCCAGCATTTT. Translation gives CASPDREGNQPQHF.

The chain carries TRBV12-3 or TRBV12-4 and TRBJ1-1; D unresolved. V dropped 3 bases and J dropped 5 bases, with 7 bases sitting between them. This CDR3 has 12 amino acids. The CDR3 sequence: CASSFSRTEAFF. CDR3 bases: TGTGCCAGCAGTTTTAGTCGGACTGAAGCTTTCTTT.

The chain recombines TRBV19 with TRBJ2-3, with D unresolved. Trimming cost V 2 bases and J 4 bases, with 10 bases left between them. Germline CDR1 LNHDA, CDR2 SQIVND (reference sequence). This CDR3 contains 14 residues. CDR3 region: CASSIQALADTQYF. The CDR3, as DNA: TGTGCCAGTAGTATACAAGCTTTGGCAGATACGCAGTATTTT.

The rearrangement uses TRBV29-1 and TRBJ1-1; D perhaps matches TRBD1 (5 bases). The CDR3 length is 15 residues. Deletions cut 0 bases from V and 6 bases from J, with 17 bases between. Germline V gene sequence: CDR1 SQVTM, CDR2 ANQGSEA. Here the CDR3 reads CSVEDRNSGGSEAFF. The CDR3, as DNA: TGCAGCGTTGAAGATCGGAATTCCGGGGGGTCTGAAGCTTTCTTT.

The gene calls are TRBV7-8 and TRBJ2-2; TRBD1 matches 8 bases. Trimming at V came to 5 bases and at J to 7 bases, leaving 18 bases not matched to a gene. Germline CDR1 and CDR2: SGHVS and FQNEAQ. The CDR3 spans 18 residues. As DNA, the CDR3 is TGTGCCAGCAGCCCTTCTTACCTTATCAGGGGGCAGGTCGGGGAGCTGTTTTTT. Translation gives CASSPSYLIRGQVGELFF.

The rearrangement uses TRBV5-8 and TRBJ1-2, with 7 bases lining up with TRBD1. CDR1 and CDR2 (germline): SGHTS, YDEGEE. This CDR3 has 13 amino acids. V shed 4 bases, J shed 4 bases, and the junction held 4 bases outside the gene matches. CDR3 coding DNA: TGTGCCAGCAGCCAGCAGGGGGGCTATGGCTACACCTTC. Its translation: CASSQQGGYGYTF.

The chain joins TRBV7-2 to TRBJ1-5, with 11 positions matching TRBD1. The V gene's germline CDR1 is SGHTA and CDR2 FQGNSA. V lost 5 bases and J lost 3; bases outside the gene matches: 3. The CDR3 runs to 15 residues. The CDR3 region has the DNA TGTGCCAGCAGCCCGGGACAGGGGGTCAATCAGCCCCAGCATTTT. This translates into CASSPGQGVNQPQHF.

The gene calls are TRBV20-1 and TRBJ2-1; D uncertain. The CDR3 extends over 11 amino acids. Trimming shortened V by 5 bases and J by 6 bases, and 8 bases separated the two germline ends. CDR1 and CDR2 from the germline V gene are DFQATT and SNEGSKA (reference sequence). The CDR3 reads CSAPPSNEQFF. The CDR3 DNA sequence: TGCAGTGCTCCCCCGTCCAATGAGCAGTTCTTC.

The rearrangement links TRBV5-1 to TRBJ2-5; 14 bases are a match to TRBD2. The CDR3 extends over 18 amino acids. CDR1 and CDR2 (germline): SGHRS, YFSETQ. J lost 0 bases, V lost 0 bases, and 4 bases had no gene match. The CDR3 loop reads CASSLGLAGGLHQETQYF. CDR3 nucleotide sequence: TGCGCCAGCAGCTTGGGACTAGCGGGGGGGCTCCACCAAGAGACCCAGTACTTC.

This sequence joins TRBV19 and TRBJ2-7; D may be TRBD2 (6 bases). With 7 bases removed from V and 2 bases from J, the gap between germline ends came to 18 bases. Germline CDR1 LNHDA, CDR2 SQIVND (reference sequence). The CDR3 spans 15 residues. The CDR3 region is CASMSATGGPYEQYF. CDR3 in DNA: TGTGCCAGTATGTCGGCCACTGGAGGGCCCTACGAGCAGTACTTC.

The chain joins TRBV3-1 (or the pseudogene TRBV3-2) to TRBJ1-2; no definite D call. The CDR3 spans 16 residues. Between the trimmed V and J ends, which lost 7 bases and 2 bases, there was a span of 20 bases. Germline lookup yields CDR1 LGHDT and CDR2 YNNKEL (reference sequence). The CDR3 reads CASTSSGDRGNYGYTF. In nucleotides, the CDR3 is TGTGCCAGCACCTCCTCCGGCGACCGGGGAAACTATGGCTACACCTTC.

The chain carries TRBV12-5 and TRBJ1-1, with D uncertain. Trimming removed 9 bases at V and 0 bases at J, with 8 bases between. Germline CDR1 LGHNT, CDR2 FRNRAP. The CDR3 spans 12 residues. The chain's CDR3 is CASESVNTEAFF. Written as DNA, the CDR3 is TGTGCTAGCGAATCGGTGAACACTGAAGCTTTCTTT.

The gene calls are TRBV15 and TRBJ2-6; TRBD2 matches at 7 bases. CDR1 is LNHNV and CDR2 is YYDKDF in the germline V gene (reference sequence). The V segment lost 1 base and the J segment 4 bases; nucleotides outside the gene matches: 10. CDR3 length: 18 residues. The CDR3 sequence is CATSRAFPGGTGANVLTF. CDR3 sequence (DNA): TGTGCCACCAGCAGAGCCTTTCCCGGGGGGACGGGGGCCAACGTCCTGACTTTC.

The chain carries TRBV7-9 and TRBJ1-1; tentatively, D is TRBD1 (5 bases). V was clipped by 2 bases and J by 7 bases, with 23 bases between them. CDR3 length: 17 residues. CDR1 is SEHNR, CDR2 FQNEAQ, per germline (reference sequence). The CDR3 here is CASSLMGLWRQGLEAFF. In DNA, the CDR3 is TGTGCCAGCAGCTTAATGGGTTTATGGCGGCAGGGTCTTGAAGCTTTCTTT.

CDR3 sequence reads: CASSSSGTPYGYTF. As DNA, the CDR3 is TGTGCCAGCAGCTCCTCCGGGACACCCTATGGCTACACCTTC. The chain recombines TRBV5-4 with TRBJ1-2, with TRBD1 as a possible D gene (6 bases). CDR1 and CDR2 (germline): SGHNT, YYREEE (reference sequence). Between the trimmed V and J ends, which lost 3 bases and 4 bases, there was a span of 13 bases. The CDR3 length is 14 residues.

The J gene is TRBJ2-1, the V gene TRBV4-2; possibly TRBD2 for D (5 bases). V lost 0 bases to trimming and J lost 0 bases, with 9 bases between them. Germline V lookup: CDR1 LGHNA, CDR2 YNFKEQ. The CDR3 consists of 16 residues. CDR3 residues: CASSQEPGSSYNEQFF. CDR3 sequence (DNA): TGTGCCAGCAGCCAAGAGCCGGGGAGCTCCTACAATGAGCAGTTCTTC.

The rearrangement joins TRBV25-1 to TRBJ1-5; TRBD1 is a possible D gene (6 bases). CDR3 length: 15 amino acids. Germline CDR1 MGHDK, CDR2 SYGVNS. Trimming took off 7 bases at V and 3 bases at J, with 16 bases between the two ends. CDR3 DNA sequence: TGTGCCAGCATGGGAAGGGGGGGGGACAATCAGCCCCAGCATTTT. This gives the protein CASMGRGGDNQPQHF.

J is TRBJ1-2 and V is TRBV15; D not certain. The germline CDR1 and CDR2 sequences are LNHNV and YYDKDF (reference sequence). The CDR3 totals 14 residues. Trimming cost V 1 base and J 6 bases, with 12 bases left between them. The CDR3 DNA reads as TGTGCCACCAGCAGAGGGATCAGCGCTCATGGCTACACCTTC. It is translated as CATSRGISAHGYTF.

This chain joins TRBV3-1 (or the pseudogene TRBV3-2) and TRBJ1-2; 10 nucleotides align to TRBD1. V was clipped by 4 bases and J by 8 bases; unmatched bases: 13. The germline V gene has CDR1 LGHDT and CDR2 YNNKEL (reference sequence). CDR3 size: 16 residues. CDR3 loop: CASSPIPRDRGRGYTF. The CDR3 region has the DNA TGTGCCAGCAGCCCAATACCCAGGGACAGGGGCCGAGGCTACACCTTC.

Only one count was recorded for this clone. The V call is TRBV7-6, the J call TRBJ2-3, with 14 positions matching TRBD2. The CDR3 contains 17 residues. V shed 4 bases and J 5 bases; nucleotides not matched to a gene: 8. From germline, CDR1 is SGHVS and CDR2 FNYEAQ. Here the CDR3 reads CASSSPRLAGGQDTQYF. The CDR3 DNA reads as TGTGCCAGCAGCTCGCCCCGACTAGCGGGGGGGCAAGATACGCAGTATTTT.

V is TRBV11-2 and J is TRBJ2-7; 8 bases agree with TRBD2. Germline CDR1 reads SGHAT; CDR2 reads FQNNGV. The V segment lost 5 bases and the J segment 0 bases; nucleotides outside the gene matches: 6. This CDR3 has 15 residues. This CDR3 is CASSRSGESSYEQYF. The CDR3 nucleotides are TGTGCCAGCAGCCGTAGCGGGGAGAGCTCCTACGAGCAGTACTTC.

The chain has TRBV7-9 and TRBJ1-4; the match to TRBD1 covers 12 bases. The V segment lost 3 bases and the J segment 8 bases; nucleotides outside the gene matches: 4. The CDR3 covers 15 residues. Germline CDR1 SEHNR, CDR2 FQNEAQ (reference sequence). CDR3 coding DNA: TGTGCCAGCAGCTTGGGACAGGGGGCTCGAGAAAAACTGTTTTTT. This translates into CASSLGQGAREKLFF. Together with reference TRBV7-9 and TRBJ1-4, the CDR3 gives the full variable domain: DTGVSQNPRHKITKRGQNVTFRCDPISEHNRLYWYRQTLGQGPEFLTYFQNEAQLEKSRLLSDRFSAERPKGSFSTLEIQRTEQGDSAMYLCASSLGQGAREKLFFGSGTQLSVL.